These 27 T cell receptor beta chains originate from one sample sequenced in a study of T-cell reconstitution after alpha-beta-depleted transplantation in children. Unique molecular identifiers were incorporated during preparation of the TCRbeta library. MiXCR was run by TCRdb on the PCR reads, yielding one entry per CDR3 protein. The repertoire consists of around 580,000 distinct CDR3 sequences, with roughly 23% occurring once and the leading ten covering around 14%. The specimen comprised PBMCs, mostly from graft donor cells, sampled 360 days after TCRalphabeta/CD19-depleted stem cell transplant. These receptors were collected from a boy in the first two years of life who had a stem cell transplant for acute myeloid leukemia, so the T cells may come from the graft donor.

This clonotype was seen a handful of times. This chain joins TRBV12-3 or TRBV12-4 and TRBJ1-5, with TRBD1 matching over 7 bases. Trimming removed 6 bases from V and 0 bases from J; junction bases left unmatched: 8. This CDR3 is 16 amino acids long. The CDR3 spells CASRPGDRDSNQPQHF. The CDR3 region has the DNA TGTGCCAGCAGACCAGGTGACAGGGATAGCAATCAGCCCCAGCATTTT.

The chain is built from TRBV3-1 and TRBJ2-3; possible D gene TRBD1, 6 bases. The V gene lost 1 base and the J gene lost 5 bases, with 13 bases spanning the gap. The CDR3 sequence is 15 residues long. Germline values: CDR1 LGHDT, CDR2 YNNKEL (reference sequence). CDR3 in amino acids: CASSQGWGLIDTQYF. CDR3 bases: TGTGCCAGCAGCCAAGGGTGGGGGCTGATAGATACGCAGTATTTT.

Only a few counts were recorded for this clonotype. This rearrangement joins TRBV10-3 to TRBJ2-3; D might be TRBD2 (6 bases). Between the trimmed V and J ends, which lost 4 bases and 13 bases, there was a span of 15 bases. CDR3 length: 12 amino acids. Per germline, CDR1 ENHRY and CDR2 SYGVKD. As DNA, the CDR3 is TGTGCCATCAGTGGGGGGGATTCATTCGAGTATTTT. It yields the protein CAISGGDSFEYF.

The sample holds many counts of this clonotype. The gene calls are TRBV29-1 and TRBJ2-5; 8 nucleotides agree with TRBD1. Trimming at V came to 6 bases and at J to 3 bases, leaving 6 bases not matched to a gene. Germline-derived CDR1 and CDR2 are SQVTM and ANQGSEA. This CDR3 region has 13 residues. The CDR3 loop is CSVKTTGEETQYF. The DNA of the CDR3 is TGCAGCGTGAAGACGACAGGGGAAGAGACCCAGTACTTC.

This chain joins TRBV6-5 and TRBJ2-5, with D uncertain. CDR1 MNHEY and CDR2 SVGAGI come from the germline V gene. The V gene lost 3 bases and the J gene lost 2 bases, with 13 bases spanning the gap. The length of the CDR3 is 15 residues. For the CDR3, the DNA is TGTGCCAGCAGTTATTTTCCAGGCCCACAAGAGACCCAGTACTTC. Translation gives CASSYFPGPQETQYF.

The CDR3, as DNA: TGTGCCACCAGCCCCCGTCAGCAGGGGGCTGAAGCTTTCTTT. It specifies CATSPRQQGAEAFF. J is TRBJ1-1 and V is TRBV15; 7 positions agree with TRBD1. The CDR3 contains 14 residues. Per germline, CDR1 LNHNV and CDR2 YYDKDF (reference sequence). With V trimmed by 5 bases and J by 6 bases, 9 bases remained unmatched.

This clonotype has only a few counts. The rearrangement links TRBV5-5 to TRBJ1-1, with D possibly TRBD1 on 5 matching bases. Germline V gives CDR1 SGHKS, CDR2 YYEKEE (reference sequence). The CDR3 has 13 amino acids. V was trimmed by 5 bases and J by 8 bases, leaving 16 bases between them. The chain's CDR3 is CASRHTGGGEAFF. CDR3 DNA: TGTGCCAGCAGACATACGGGGGGAGGAGAAGCTTTCTTT.

There are many counts of this clonotype. The rearrangement joins TRBV12-3 or TRBV12-4 to TRBJ1-6, with 8 bases lining up with TRBD1. There are 16 residues in the CDR3. V lost 1 base and J lost 7; bases outside the gene matches: 6. CDR3: CASSLGTGTGNSPLHF. In nucleotides, the CDR3 is TGTGCCAGCAGTTTAGGGACAGGGACGGGGAATTCACCCCTCCACTTT.

This clonotype was recorded at least ten times. The genes are TRBV29-1 and TRBJ2-5, with 8 bases lining up with TRBD2. The CDR3 covers 12 residues. Germline values: CDR1 SQVTM, CDR2 ANQGSEA. J gave up 2 bases and V 5 bases, and 1 base lay outside the gene matches. The CDR3, as DNA: TGCAGCGTTAAGCGGGAGCAAGAGACCCAGTACTTC. It is translated as CSVKREQETQYF. The whole variable domain, filled in from reference TRBV29-1 and TRBJ2-5, reads SAVISQKPSRDICQRGTSLTIQCQVDSQVTMMFWYRQQPGQSLTLIATANQGSEATYESGFVIDKFPISRPNLTFSTLTVSNMSPEDSSIYLCSVKREQETQYFGPGTRLLVL.

In this sample, this clonotype turned up many times. The V gene is TRBV6-5, the J gene TRBJ2-1, with D uncertain. The germline V gene has CDR1 MNHEY and CDR2 SVGAGI. Between the trimmed V and J ends, which lost 5 bases and 6 bases, there was a span of 8 bases. The CDR3 totals 12 residues. CDR3 residues: CASSRVPNEQFF. CDR3 nucleotides: TGTGCCAGCAGTAGGGTGCCCAATGAGCAGTTCTTC.

A few counts support this clonotype. The chain joins TRBV18 to TRBJ1-2; D uncertain. This CDR3 comprises 15 residues. V lost 3 bases and J 0 bases, leaving 11 bases between the germline ends. From germline, CDR1 is KGHSH and CDR2 LQKENI. CDR3 in amino acids: CASSPPQVANYGYTF. The DNA of the CDR3 is TGTGCCAGCTCACCCCCGCAGGTAGCTAACTATGGCTACACCTTC.

This clonotype occurred a few times. This chain uses TRBV25-1 with TRBJ2-7, with D hard to call. Germline CDR1 and CDR2: MGHDK and SYGVNS. Between the trimmed V and J ends, which lost 2 bases and 8 bases, there was a span of 13 bases. This CDR3 has 13 amino acids. CDR3: CASSEGGGWQQYF. For the CDR3, the DNA is TGTGCCAGCAGTGAAGGCGGTGGATGGCAGCAGTACTTC.

V is TRBV15 and J is TRBJ1-1, with a weak D call TRBD1 (5 bases). Trimming took 4 bases from V and 0 from J, leaving 9 bases between them. Per the germline V gene, CDR1 is LNHNV and CDR2 is YYDKDF (reference sequence). This CDR3 has 14 amino acids. The CDR3 reads CATSTGVMNTEAFF. The CDR3 DNA is TGTGCCACCAGCACGGGGGTTATGAACACTGAAGCTTTCTTT. Together with reference TRBV15 and TRBJ1-1, the CDR3 gives the full variable domain: DAMVIQNPRYQVTQFGKPVTLSCSQTLNHNVMYWYQQKSSQAPKLLFHYYDKDFNNEADTPDNFQSRRPNTSFCFLDIRSPGLGDTAMYLCATSTGVMNTEAFFGQGTRLTVV.

This clonotype was recorded at least ten times. The rearrangement uses TRBV24-1 and TRBJ2-4; tentatively, D is TRBD2 (6 bases). This CDR3 contains 15 residues. The germline V and J ends were trimmed by 6 bases and 1 base, with 12 bases remaining between them. In germline, CDR1 is KGHDR, CDR2 SFDVKD. For the CDR3, the DNA is TGTGCCACCAGTTGGGGGGAAGACGCCAAAAACATTCAGTACTTC. Amino acids: CATSWGEDAKNIQYF.

There are a few counts of this clonotype. The gene calls are TRBV6-5 and TRBJ2-3; D remains unclear. The CDR3 runs to 17 residues. Deletions cut 2 bases from V and 4 bases from J, with 19 bases between. Looked up from germline, CDR1 is MNHEY and CDR2 is SVGAGI. The CDR3 region has the DNA TGTGCCAGCAGTTACGAGGCCCGTCTAGACCCTCCAGATACGCAGTATTTT. Protein sequence: CASSYEARLDPPDTQYF.

This clonotype was detected ten times or more. This chain uses TRBV12-5 with TRBJ2-1; no clear D. Germline V gene lookup returns CDR1 LGHNT and CDR2 FRNRAP. V lost 0 bases to trimming and J lost 9 bases, with 6 bases between them. The CDR3 contains 12 residues. The CDR3 DNA reads as TGTGCTAGTGGTTTGGTACAGAGTGAGCAGTTCTTC. As protein: CASGLVQSEQFF.

This clonotype was counted a few times. V gene TRBV29-1 combines with J gene TRBJ2-5; D gene uncertain. Germline V gene sequence: CDR1 SQVTM, CDR2 ANQGSEA. This CDR3 comprises 13 residues. V lost 2 bases, J lost 1 base, and 8 bases lay in between. The CDR3 is CSVESWSQETQYF. The CDR3 nucleotides read TGCAGCGTTGAATCCTGGTCCCAAGAGACCCAGTACTTC.

This clonotype was seen more than once but under ten times. This rearrangement joins TRBV11-2 to TRBJ1-5, with D perhaps matching TRBD1 (6 bases). Trimming took 9 bases from V and 2 from J, leaving 14 bases between them. The CDR3 has 14 residues. From germline, CDR1 is SGHAT and CDR2 FQNNGV. CDR3 region: CASTAGAGNQPQHF. The CDR3 bases are TGTGCCAGTACGGCGGGGGCAGGCAATCAGCCCCAGCATTTT.

The chain combines TRBV15 with TRBJ2-5; D is undetermined. Germline lookup yields CDR1 LNHNV and CDR2 YYDKDF (reference sequence). The length of the CDR3 is 16 residues. V was shortened by 7 bases and J by 3 bases, with 21 bases between the two germline ends. CDR3 sequence: CATTERHGKRKETQYF. CDR3 nucleotide sequence: TGTGCCACCACCGAGAGGCACGGAAAGAGGAAAGAGACCCAGTACTTC.

The CDR3 coding sequence is TGTGCCAGCAGTACGTCAGGGGAAAATCCAATTCAGTACTTC. Protein: CASSTSGENPIQYF. V is TRBV27 and J is TRBJ2-4; D is possibly TRBD1 (6 bases). Looked up from germline, CDR1 is MNHEY and CDR2 is SMNVEV (reference sequence). V gave up 5 bases and J gave up 10 bases, with 18 bases separating them. The CDR3 loop spans 14 amino acids.

The J gene is TRBJ2-7, the V gene TRBV6-6; D perhaps matches TRBD1 (6 bases). The germline CDR1 and CDR2 sequences are MNHNY and SVGAGI (reference sequence). Trimming left V 7 bases short and J 5 bases short, with 12 bases between. This CDR3 contains 12 residues. The CDR3 spells CASMNRAHEQYF. The CDR3 DNA sequence: TGTGCCAGCATGAACAGGGCCCACGAGCAGTACTTC.

This clonotype was observed a handful of times. This CDR3 reads CSAADGYTEAFF. The CDR3 bases are TGCAGTGCTGCCGACGGTTACACTGAAGCTTTCTTT. The chain couples TRBV20-1 to TRBJ1-1; D call uncertain. Germline V gene sequence: CDR1 DFQATT, CDR2 SNEGSKA (reference sequence). The CDR3 sequence is 12 residues long. Trimming pared 5 bases from V and 3 bases from J, leaving 10 bases between.

The DNA for the CDR3 is TGCGCCAGCAGCTTGGAACGCCGGGACAATGAGCAGTTCTTC. Amino acid sequence: CASSLERRDNEQFF. This chain connects TRBV5-1 to TRBJ2-1; D gene uncertain. The CDR3 is 14 amino acids. Trimming removed 0 bases from V and 5 bases from J, with 9 bases in between. The germline V gene has CDR1 SGHRS and CDR2 YFSETQ.

This clonotype was observed a handful of times. The CDR3 spells CASSLGTSGGRAYEQYV. As DNA, the CDR3 is TGTGCCAGCAGTTTAGGGACTAGCGGGGGTAGAGCCTACGAGCAGTACGTC. The rearrangement joins TRBV28 to TRBJ2-7; 14 bases agree with TRBD2. Germline V gene sequence: CDR1 MDHEN, CDR2 SYDVKM. This CDR3 has 17 amino acids. With 2 bases clipped from V and 2 bases from J, the junction kept 5 bases outside the gene matches.

The chain is built from TRBV21-1 and TRBJ1-2. TRBV21-1 is designated a pseudogene. CDR3 length: 15 residues. DNA for the CDR3: TGTGCCAGCAGCAATTTGGAGATTATTACCTATGGCTACACCTTC. Its translation: CASSNLEIITYGYTF.

This clonotype was counted a few times. The gene calls are TRBV20-1 and TRBJ2-5; tentatively, D is TRBD1 (6 bases). Germline values: CDR1 DFQATT, CDR2 SNEGSKA (reference sequence). The CDR3 consists of 15 residues. Trimming pared 0 bases from V and 2 bases from J, leaving 13 bases between. Here the CDR3 reads CSARDRLGGQETQYF. In DNA form, the CDR3 reads TGCAGTGCTAGAGATCGGCTAGGGGGACAAGAGACCCAGTACTTC.

The rearrangement uses TRBV13 and TRBJ2-3; D is possibly TRBD1 (6 bases). This CDR3 comprises 17 residues. Trimming pared 4 bases from V and 3 bases from J, leaving 20 bases between. CDR1 PRHDT and CDR2 FYEKMQ come from the germline V gene (reference sequence). CDR3 in DNA: TGTGCCAGCAGCTACCCGGCCGAGAACAGGGAAACAGATACGCAGTATTTT. Amino acid sequence: CASSYPAENRETDTQYF.